The present TCR beta chain was sequenced within a study of beta chain features in type 1 diabetes. Whole-study findings and limits: TCRB CDR3s from Type 1 diabetes patients were moderately but significantly shorter in all four CD4+ subsets.

On this clone: The antigen is unknown.

V lost 0 bases, J lost 0 bases, and 7 bases lay in between. Germline lookup yields CDR1 SGHRS and CDR2 YFSETQ. This CDR3 region has 14 residues. Only one heparinised blood draw was taken per donor, and its volume averaged approximately 0.11 L. It was via CD45RO/CCR7/CD25/CD127/CD95/CD27 that CD4+ naive, central memory, regulatory and stem cell-like memory cells were sorted. Purity (above 98%) was reached by all sorted populations. Since all of the isolated RNA was reverse transcribed, expressed TCRB transcripts were what got sequenced. The assay was immunoSEQ multiplex PCR, and TCRdb's table has in-frame clones only and misses some. The table lists 350,000 to 450,000 clones, about 15% of them singletons.

The sample comprised naive CD4+ T cells from blood. The chain combines TRBV5-1 with TRBJ2-7; a weak D match, TRBD2 (6 bases). This TCR derives from a young woman in good health. The CDR3 region is CASSLAGSSYEQYF. The CDR3 DNA reads as TGCGCCAGCAGCTTGGCCGGGAGCTCCTACGAGCAGTACTTC.